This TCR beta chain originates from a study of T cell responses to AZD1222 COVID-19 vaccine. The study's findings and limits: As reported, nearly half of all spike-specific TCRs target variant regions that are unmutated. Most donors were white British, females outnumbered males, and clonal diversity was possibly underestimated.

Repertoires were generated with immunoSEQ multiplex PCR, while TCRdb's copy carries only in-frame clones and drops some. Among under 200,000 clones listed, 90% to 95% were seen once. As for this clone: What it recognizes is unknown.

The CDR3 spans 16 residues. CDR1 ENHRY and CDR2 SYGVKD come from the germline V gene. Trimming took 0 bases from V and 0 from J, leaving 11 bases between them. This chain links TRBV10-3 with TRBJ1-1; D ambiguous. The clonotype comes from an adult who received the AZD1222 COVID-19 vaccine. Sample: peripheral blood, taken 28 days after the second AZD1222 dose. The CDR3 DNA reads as TGTGCCATCAGTGAGTCCCTCAGACTAATGAACACTGAAGCTTTCTTT. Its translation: CAISESLRLMNTEAFF.